This T cell receptor beta chain stems from a study of T cell repertoires in cytomegalovirus infection. Study-wide background: Public TCR beta signatures marked donors with CMV infection and the matching HLA.

This clonotype turned up a few times. Its matching antigen is unknown. Study-level findings and limits: CMV carriers having the relevant HLA were flagged by cumulative public TCR beta family frequency.

The CDR3 is 15 amino acids. Looked up from germline, CDR1 is SGHAT and CDR2 is FQDESV (reference sequence). Trimming took 4 bases from V and 0 from J; bases not matched to a gene: 2. TCRdb fed the reads into MiXCR, producing one record per CDR3 protein. The sample has around 430,000 distinct CDR3 sequences, about 42% seen once. This clonotype was sampled from a human donor in good health (CMV status not recorded). Some clones in this sample may be carry-over from other donors' samples. Sample: cultured PBMCs, taken from culture after CMV antigen stimulation. This chain links TRBV11-1 with TRBJ1-3; 8 nucleotides match TRBD1. The CDR3 here is CASSWGQDSGNTIYF. The CDR3 nucleotides read TGTGCCAGCAGCTGGGGACAGGACTCTGGAAACACCATATATTTT.